This T cell receptor beta chain stems from a study of cytomegalovirus exposure and HLA in healthy donors. The primer mix had 60 Vbeta and 13 Jbeta primers. Only in-frame clones appear in the TCRdb table, and some are missing; sequencing was by immunoSEQ multiplex PCR. In the table there are roughly 150,000 clones, around 80% of which are singletons. This clone was seen only a few times. Germline CDR1 reads SGHDT; CDR2 reads YYEEEE. V trimming: 3 bases; J trimming: 5 bases; junction bases outside the gene matches: 5. The length of the CDR3 is 16 residues. This sequence was found in a woman aged 40 to 49 in good health and CMV-seronegative. The chain recombines TRBV5-6 with TRBJ2-1, with 13 nucleotides matching TRBD2. The sample was PBMCs. The CDR3 DNA reads TGTGCCAGCAGCTGGGTCGGGACTAGCGGGAACAATGAGCAGTTCTTC. Translating it yields CASSWVGTSGNNEQFF.